The rows below give T cell receptor beta chains drawn from one sample of a study of blood T cells in healthy people across ages. TCRdb reprocessed the 5' RACE reads with MiXCR, giving one entry per CDR3 protein. The repertoire holds more than 1,400,000 distinct CDR3 sequences, with around 42% as singletons. Sequencing used blood. The origin of the receptors is a woman under 30 in good health. The CDR3 runs from the conserved cysteine through the conserved F or W. The order of the fields is CDR3 protein, CDR3 DNA, D gene, clone size, J gene, V gene. The D gene is left open where the match is weak. Clone size is stated in some rows and not others, as once, few, many or a class when expanded.

CASSQGGAGSREKLFF,TGCGCCAGCAGCCAAGGGGGTGCCGGGTCCCGTGAAAAACTGTTTTTT,.,.,TRBJ1-4,TRBV4-1
CASSLRSGSGDTQYF,TGTGCCAGCAGTTTACGTAGCGGGAGTGGAGATACGCAGTATTTT,TRBD2,.,TRBJ2-3,TRBV27
CASSLWQVGTGGTDTQYF,TGTGCCAGCTCTTTATGGCAGGTTGGCACGGGGGGCACAGATACGCAGTATTTT,.,few,TRBJ2-3,TRBV3-1
CASTNREEGYNEQFF,TGTGCCAGTACTAACAGGGAAGAGGGTTACAATGAGCAGTTCTTC,.,.,TRBJ2-1,TRBV11-2
CASSPGTPSPLHF,TGTGCCAGCAGTCCCGGAACCCCTTCACCCCTCCACTTT,.,.,TRBJ1-6,TRBV6-5
CASGKGLAVFRATDTQYF,TGTGCCAGCGGAAAGGGACTAGCGGTTTTCCGCGCCACGGATACGCAGTATTTT,TRBD2,.,TRBJ2-3,TRBV7-2
CSGTSPALYYNEQFF,TGCAGTGGGACTAGCCCAGCGTTATACTACAATGAGCAGTTCTTC,TRBD2,few,TRBJ2-1,TRBV20-1
CASSSRLAGDPDTQYF,TGTGCCAGCAGCTCCAGACTAGCGGGGGACCCAGATACGCAGTATTTT,TRBD2,.,TRBJ2-3,TRBV7-3
CASSQQTVGNYGYTF,TGCGCCAGCAGCCAACAAACGGTCGGGAACTATGGCTACACCTTC,.,.,TRBJ1-2,TRBV4-1
CASTNPGGDYLSTDTQYF,TGTGCCAGCACCAACCCAGGGGGCGACTACCTTAGCACAGATACGCAGTATTTT,TRBD1,few,TRBJ2-3,TRBV5-6
CSVDRGQGQAFF,TGCAGCGTTGACAGGGGGCAGGGACAAGCTTTCTTT,TRBD1,.,TRBJ1-1,TRBV29-1
CASSPLTGDPYEQYF,TGTGCCAGCAGCCCATTGACAGGGGACCCCTACGAGCAGTACTTC,TRBD1,.,TRBJ2-7,TRBV7-8
CASSPIADTQYF,TGTGCCAGCAGCCCGATAGCGGATACGCAGTATTTT,.,.,TRBJ2-3,TRBV7-7
CASSLDRAPYNEQFF,TGCGCCAGCAGCCTTGACAGGGCGCCCTACAATGAGCAGTTCTTC,TRBD1,few,TRBJ2-1,TRBV5-1
CASSSLDSGYTEAFF,TGTGCCAGCAGCTCCCTGGACAGTGGGTACACTGAAGCTTTCTTT,.,.,TRBJ1-1,TRBV27
CASSERGSDRVLSGLHEKLFF,TGTGCCAGCAGCGAACGGGGGTCGGACAGGGTATTAAGTGGGCTACATGAAAAACTGTTTTTT,TRBD1,.,TRBJ1-4,TRBV11-1
CASMVSGAGNTIYF,TGTGCCAGCATGGTCTCAGGGGCTGGAAACACCATATATTTT,.,.,TRBJ1-3,TRBV7-9
CASSLWAGRARGTNEKLFF,TGTGCCAGCAGCTTATGGGCAGGTCGAGCCCGGGGAACTAATGAAAAACTGTTTTTT,.,few,TRBJ1-4,TRBV13
CASRRLAGDYEQYF,TGTGCCAGCAGGAGACTAGCGGGGGACTACGAGCAGTACTTC,TRBD2,.,TRBJ2-7,TRBV11-2
CSATGLAYEQYF,TGCAGTGCTACCGGACTAGCCTACGAGCAGTACTTC,TRBD2,.,TRBJ2-7,TRBV20-1
CSVGTGEVEQYF,TGCAGCGTTGGAACAGGGGAAGTCGAGCAGTACTTC,TRBD1,few,TRBJ2-7,TRBV29-1
CASSQVGLNQPQHF,TGTGCCAGCAGCCAAGTCGGTCTAAATCAGCCCCAGCATTTT,.,.,TRBJ1-5,TRBV11-2
CASSLSPGTGYPEQYF,TGTGCCAGCAGCTTGAGCCCCGGGACAGGGTACCCCGAGCAGTACTTC,TRBD1,.,TRBJ2-7,TRBV11-3
CASSLARGGGMNTEAFF,TGTGCCAGCAGCTTAGCCCGGGGGGGGGGCATGAACACTGAAGCTTTCTTT,.,.,TRBJ1-1,TRBV7-9
CSAAATDTQYF,TGCAGTGCTGCAGCCACAGATACGCAGTATTTT,.,few,TRBJ2-3,TRBV20-1
CASSQGTSGYSGELFF,TGTGCCAGCAGCCAAGGTACTAGCGGTTATTCCGGGGAGCTGTTTTTT,TRBD2,few,TRBJ2-2,TRBV4-2
CASGYTTELVGSDTQYF,TGTGCTAGTGGTTACACCACAGAGTTGGTTGGTTCAGATACGCAGTATTTT,.,few,TRBJ2-3,TRBV12-5
CSAGGQGIEQFF,TGCAGTGCCGGGGGACAGGGGATTGAGCAGTTCTTC,TRBD1,.,TRBJ2-1,TRBV20-1
CASSFRDRYEQYF,TGTGCCAGCAGCTTTAGGGACCGCTACGAGCAGTACTTC,.,.,TRBJ2-7,TRBV5-6
CSVSRTGGNTETFF,TGCAGCGTTTCCAGGACAGGGGGGAACACTGAAACTTTCTTT,TRBD1,.,TRBJ1-1,TRBV29-1
CASSPTFGETQYF,TGTGCCAGCAGCCCAACGTTCGGGGAGACCCAGTACTTC,.,.,TRBJ2-5,TRBV7-9
CASTPEGTGGNYGYTF,TGTGCCAGCACCCCGGAGGGGACAGGGGGCAACTATGGCTACACCTTC,TRBD1,few,TRBJ1-2,TRBV6-1
CSAPRLAGGGNEQFF,TGCAGTGCCCCGCGGCTAGCGGGAGGAGGGAATGAGCAGTTCTTC,TRBD2,.,TRBJ2-1,TRBV20-1
CASDRFGTDSNQPQHF,TGTGCCAGCGATCGATTCGGGACCGATAGCAATCAGCCCCAGCATTTT,.,once,TRBJ1-5,TRBV6-6
CASRAPGLAGGEQYF,TGTGCCAGCAGAGCTCCGGGACTAGCGGGAGGTGAGCAGTACTTC,TRBD2,.,TRBJ2-5,TRBV12-3/TRBV12-4
CASRTSGGLVDTQYF,TGTGCCAGCCGGACAAGCGGGGGGTTGGTTGATACGCAGTATTTT,TRBD2,.,TRBJ2-3,TRBV12-3/TRBV12-4
CASDGGAYTGELFF,TGTGCCAGTGACGGGGGCGCATATACCGGGGAGCTGTTTTTT,.,.,TRBJ2-2,TRBV7-6
CSATGTSIYNEQYF,TGCAGTGCTACCGGGACTTCCATCTACAATGAGCAGTACTTC,.,.,TRBJ2-4,TRBV20-1
CASSFIWNGKLFF,TGTGCCAGCAGTTTTATTTGGAACGGAAAACTGTTTTTT,.,few,TRBJ1-4,TRBV27
CASSFLTRYTF,TGTGCCAGCAGTTTCCTAACTCGCTACACCTTC,.,.,TRBJ1-2,TRBV28
CASSLARVSGANVLTF,TGCGCCAGCAGCTTGGCAAGGGTATCTGGGGCCAACGTCCTGACTTTC,.,.,TRBJ2-6,TRBV5-1
CASSTGQAPKQGQYF,TGTGCCAGCAGTACAGGACAGGCCCCAAAGCAGGGCCAGTACTTC,TRBD1,.,TRBJ2-7,TRBV12-3/TRBV12-4
CATAGGLDPNGQYF,TGTGCCACCGCCGGAGGACTGGATCCTAATGGGCAGTACTTC,.,.,TRBJ2-5,TRBV15
CASSGLGDTQYF,TGTGCCAGCAGCGGCTTGGGGGATACGCAGTATTTT,.,.,TRBJ2-3,TRBV7-3
CASRGRAWDGGYTF,TGTGCCAGCAGGGGGAGGGCCTGGGATGGTGGCTACACCTTT,.,.,TRBJ1-2,TRBV27
CASSLVPAGGDRADTQYF,TGTGCCAGCAGCTTGGTGCCGGCGGGAGGGGATCGAGCAGATACGCAGTATTTT,TRBD2,.,TRBJ2-3,TRBV5-8
CASSKKGDFGQFEIYGYTF,TGTGCCAGCAGCAAAAAAGGGGATTTTGGACAGTTTGAAATTTATGGCTACACCTTC,.,.,TRBJ1-2,TRBV21-1
CASSFSGADTGELFF,TGTGCCAGCAGTTTTTCAGGGGCGGACACCGGGGAGCTGTTTTTT,.,few,TRBJ2-2,TRBV12-3/TRBV12-4
CASSFGSSPSEQYF,TGCGCCAGCAGCTTTGGGTCCTCCCCAAGCGAGCAGTACTTC,.,.,TRBJ2-7,TRBV5-1